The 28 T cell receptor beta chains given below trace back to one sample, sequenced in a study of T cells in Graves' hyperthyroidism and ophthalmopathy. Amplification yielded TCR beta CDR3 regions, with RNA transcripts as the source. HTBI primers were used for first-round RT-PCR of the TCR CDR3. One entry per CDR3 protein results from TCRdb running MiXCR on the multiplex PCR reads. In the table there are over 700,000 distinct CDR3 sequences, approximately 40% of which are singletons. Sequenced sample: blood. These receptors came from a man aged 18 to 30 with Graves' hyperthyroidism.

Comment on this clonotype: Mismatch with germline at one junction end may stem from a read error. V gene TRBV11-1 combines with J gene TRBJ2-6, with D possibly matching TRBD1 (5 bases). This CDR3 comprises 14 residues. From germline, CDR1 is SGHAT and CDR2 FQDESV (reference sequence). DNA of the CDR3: TGTGCCAGCAGCCTTACCGCTGGGGCCAACGTCCTGGCTTTC. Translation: CASSLTAGANVLAF.

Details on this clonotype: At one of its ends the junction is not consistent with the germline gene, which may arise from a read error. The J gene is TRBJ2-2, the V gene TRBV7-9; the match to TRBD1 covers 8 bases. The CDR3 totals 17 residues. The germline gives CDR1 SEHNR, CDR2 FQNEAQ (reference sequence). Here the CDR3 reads CASSLAWGQENIGELFF. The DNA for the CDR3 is TGTGCCAGCAGCTTAGCGTGGGGACAGGAGAACATCGGGGAGCTGTTTTTT.

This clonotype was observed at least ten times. In nucleotides, the CDR3 is TGTGCCAGCAGCCCTAACAGTTTCACTGAAGCTTTCTTT. It codes for CASSPNSFTEAFF. The chain recombines TRBV7-2 with TRBJ1-1; D remains ambiguous. Trimming removed 5 bases at V and 4 bases at J, with 11 bases between. Germline values: CDR1 SGHTA, CDR2 FQGNSA. The CDR3 sequence is 13 residues long.

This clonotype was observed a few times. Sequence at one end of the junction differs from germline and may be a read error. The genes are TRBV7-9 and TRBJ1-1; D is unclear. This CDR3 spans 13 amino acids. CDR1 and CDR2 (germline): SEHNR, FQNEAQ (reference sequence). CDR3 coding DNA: TGCGCCAGCAGCCAAGATCAGTGGACTGAAGCTTTCTTT. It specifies CASSQDQWTEAFF.

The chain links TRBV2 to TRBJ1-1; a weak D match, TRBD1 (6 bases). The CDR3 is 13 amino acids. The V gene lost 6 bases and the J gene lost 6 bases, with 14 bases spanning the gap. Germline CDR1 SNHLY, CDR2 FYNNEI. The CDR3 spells CASRNDRLAEAFF. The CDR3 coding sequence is TGTGCCAGCAGAAACGACAGGTTGGCTGAAGCTTTCTTT.

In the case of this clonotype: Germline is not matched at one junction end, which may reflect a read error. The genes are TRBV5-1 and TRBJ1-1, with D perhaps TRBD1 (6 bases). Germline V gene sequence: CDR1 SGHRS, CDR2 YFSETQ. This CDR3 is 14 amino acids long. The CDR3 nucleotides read TGTGCCAGCAGCTTGGGGGGCCGTCCTCATGAAGCTTTCTTT. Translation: CASSLGGRPHEAFF.

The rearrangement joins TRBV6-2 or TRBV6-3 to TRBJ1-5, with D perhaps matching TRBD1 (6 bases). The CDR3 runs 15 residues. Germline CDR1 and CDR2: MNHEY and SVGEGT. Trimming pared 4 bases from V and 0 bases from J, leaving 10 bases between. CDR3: CASSFGQYSNQPQHF. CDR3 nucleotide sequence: TGTGCCAGCAGTTTCGGACAGTATAGCAATCAGCCCCAGCATTTT.

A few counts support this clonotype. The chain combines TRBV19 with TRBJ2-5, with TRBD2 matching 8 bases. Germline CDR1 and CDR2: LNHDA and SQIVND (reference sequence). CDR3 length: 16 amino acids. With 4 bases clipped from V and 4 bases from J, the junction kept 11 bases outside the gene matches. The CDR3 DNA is TGTGCCAGTAGTACCACCAGGCTAGCGGGTTCAGAGACCCAGTACTTC. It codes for CASSTTRLAGSETQYF.

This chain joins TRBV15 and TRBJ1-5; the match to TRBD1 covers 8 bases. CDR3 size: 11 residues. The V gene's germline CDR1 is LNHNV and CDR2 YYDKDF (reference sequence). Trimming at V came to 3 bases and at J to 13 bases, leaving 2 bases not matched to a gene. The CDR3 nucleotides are TGTGCCACCAGCAGCGGACAGGGTCAGCATTTT. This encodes CATSSGQGQHF. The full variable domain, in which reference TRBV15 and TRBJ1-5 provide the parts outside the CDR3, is DAMVIQNPRYQVTQFGKPVTLSCSQTLNHNVMYWYQQKSSQAPKLLFHYYDKDFNNEADTPDNFQSRRPNTSFCFLDIRSPGLGDTAMYLCATSSGQGQHFGDGTRLSIL.

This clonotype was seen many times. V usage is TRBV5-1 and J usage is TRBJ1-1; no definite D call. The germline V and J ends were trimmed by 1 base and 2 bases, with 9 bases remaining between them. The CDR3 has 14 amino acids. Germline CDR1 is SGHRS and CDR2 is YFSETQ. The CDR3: CASSLRVLNTEAFF. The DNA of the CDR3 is TGCGCCAGCAGCTTGAGAGTCCTCAACACTGAAGCTTTCTTT. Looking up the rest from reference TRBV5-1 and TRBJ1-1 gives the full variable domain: KAGVTQTPRYLIKTRGQQVTLSCSPISGHRSVSWYQQTPGQGLQFLFEYFSETQRNKGNFPGRFSGRQFSNSRSEMNVSTLELGDSALYLCASSLRVLNTEAFFGQGTRLTVV.

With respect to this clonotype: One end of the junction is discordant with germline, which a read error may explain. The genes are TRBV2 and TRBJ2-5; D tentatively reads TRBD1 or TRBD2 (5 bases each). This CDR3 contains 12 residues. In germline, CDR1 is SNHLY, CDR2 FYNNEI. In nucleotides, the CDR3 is TGTGCCAGCAGTGAAGCGGGGCAGGGACGGTTCTTC. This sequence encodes CASSEAGQGRFF.

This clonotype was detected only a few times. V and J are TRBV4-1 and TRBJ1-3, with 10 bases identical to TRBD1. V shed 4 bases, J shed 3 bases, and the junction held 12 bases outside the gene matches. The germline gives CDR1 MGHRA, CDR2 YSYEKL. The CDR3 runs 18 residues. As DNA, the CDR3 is TGCGCCAGCAGCCGTCCGGGACAGGGGCCTTCTGTTGGAAACACCATATATTTT. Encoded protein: CASSRPGQGPSVGNTIYF.

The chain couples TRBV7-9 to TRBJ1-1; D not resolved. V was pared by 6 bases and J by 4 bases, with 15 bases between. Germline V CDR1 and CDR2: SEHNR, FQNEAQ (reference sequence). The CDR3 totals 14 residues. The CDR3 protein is CASSFSVTGTEAFF. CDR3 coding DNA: TGTGCCAGCAGTTTCTCGGTCACCGGCACTGAAGCTTTCTTT.

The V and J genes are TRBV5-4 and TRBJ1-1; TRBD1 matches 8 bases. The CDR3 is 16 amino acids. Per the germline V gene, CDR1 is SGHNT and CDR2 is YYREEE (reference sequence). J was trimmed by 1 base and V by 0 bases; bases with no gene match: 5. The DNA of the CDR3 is TGTGCCAGCAGCTTGGGGTTAGGGACAGGGAACACTGAAGCTTTCTTT. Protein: CASSLGLGTGNTEAFF.

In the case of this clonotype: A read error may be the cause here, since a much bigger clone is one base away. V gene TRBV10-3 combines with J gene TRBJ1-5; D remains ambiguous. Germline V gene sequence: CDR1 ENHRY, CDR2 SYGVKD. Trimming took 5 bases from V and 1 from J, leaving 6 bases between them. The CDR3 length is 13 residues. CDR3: CAISHQSNQPQHF. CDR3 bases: TGTGCCATCAGTCACCAGAGCAATCAGCCCCAGCATTTT.

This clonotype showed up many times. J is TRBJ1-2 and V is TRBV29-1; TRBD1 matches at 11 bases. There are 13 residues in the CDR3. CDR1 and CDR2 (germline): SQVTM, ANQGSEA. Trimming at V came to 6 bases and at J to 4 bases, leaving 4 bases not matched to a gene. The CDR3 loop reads CSVPGTGGYGYTF. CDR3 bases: TGCAGCGTCCCCGGGACAGGGGGCTATGGCTACACCTTC.

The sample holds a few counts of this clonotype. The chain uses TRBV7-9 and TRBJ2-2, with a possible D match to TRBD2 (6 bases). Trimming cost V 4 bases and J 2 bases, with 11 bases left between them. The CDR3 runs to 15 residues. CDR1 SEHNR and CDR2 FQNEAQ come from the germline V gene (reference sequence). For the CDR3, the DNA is TGTGCCAGCAGCTCGACTAGGCAAAACACCGGGGAGCTGTTTTTT. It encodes CASSSTRQNTGELFF.

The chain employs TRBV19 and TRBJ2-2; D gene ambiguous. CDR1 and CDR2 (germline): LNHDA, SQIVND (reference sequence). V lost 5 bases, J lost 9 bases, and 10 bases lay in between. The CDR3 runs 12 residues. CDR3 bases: TGTGCCAGTAGTCTCCGACTGAGGGAGCTGTTTTTT. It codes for CASSLRLRELFF.

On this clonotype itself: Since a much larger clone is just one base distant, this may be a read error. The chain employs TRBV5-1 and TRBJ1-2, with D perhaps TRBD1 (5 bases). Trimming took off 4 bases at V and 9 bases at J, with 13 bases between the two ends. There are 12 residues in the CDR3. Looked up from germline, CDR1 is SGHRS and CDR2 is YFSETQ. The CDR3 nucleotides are TGCGCCAGCAGCCAGTCAGGGTTCAGCTACACCTTC. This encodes CASSQSGFSYTF.

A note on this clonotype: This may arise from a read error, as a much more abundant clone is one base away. The CDR3 here is CSAGTPNQETRYF. CDR3 bases: TGCAGTGCTGGTACTCCAAACCAAGAGACCCGGTACTTC. The genes are TRBV20-1 and TRBJ2-5; D not resolved. The germline gives CDR1 DFQATT, CDR2 SNEGSKA (reference sequence). The CDR3 extends over 13 amino acids.

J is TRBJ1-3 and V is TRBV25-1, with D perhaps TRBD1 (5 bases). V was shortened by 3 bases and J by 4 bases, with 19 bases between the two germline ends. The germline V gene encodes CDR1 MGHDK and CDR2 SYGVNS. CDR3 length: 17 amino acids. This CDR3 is CASSEREGRNLGNTIYF. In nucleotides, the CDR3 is TGTGCCAGCAGTGAGCGGGAGGGACGGAACTTAGGAAACACCATATATTTT. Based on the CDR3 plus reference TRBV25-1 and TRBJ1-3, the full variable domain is EADIYQTPRYLVIGTGKKITLECSQTMGHDKMYWYQQDPGMELHLIHYSYGVNSTEKGDLSSESTVSRIRTEHFPLTLESARPSHTSQYLCASSEREGRNLGNTIYFGEGSWLTVV.

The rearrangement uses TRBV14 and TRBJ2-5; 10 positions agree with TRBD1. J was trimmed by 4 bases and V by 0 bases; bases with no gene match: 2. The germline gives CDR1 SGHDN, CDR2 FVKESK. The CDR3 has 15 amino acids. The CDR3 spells CASSQDRDRGETQYF. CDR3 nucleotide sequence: TGTGCCAGCAGCCAAGATCGGGACAGGGGAGAGACCCAGTACTTC.

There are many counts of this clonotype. CDR3 sequence (DNA): TGTGCCAGCAGCCCCGGGGGGGCGGGTGAGGAGACCCAGTACTTC. It yields the protein CASSPGGAGEETQYF. The V and J genes are TRBV7-8 and TRBJ2-5; 8 bases match TRBD2. V dropped 5 bases and J dropped 5; count of bases not matched to a gene: 10. The CDR3 runs 15 residues. Germline lookup yields CDR1 SGHVS and CDR2 FQNEAQ.

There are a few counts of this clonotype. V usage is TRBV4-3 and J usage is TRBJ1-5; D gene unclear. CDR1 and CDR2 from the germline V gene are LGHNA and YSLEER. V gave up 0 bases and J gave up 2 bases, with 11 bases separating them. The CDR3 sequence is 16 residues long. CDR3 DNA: TGCGCCAGCAGCCAAGATCTCGGGGATCGCAATCAGCCCCAGCATTTT. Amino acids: CASSQDLGDRNQPQHF.

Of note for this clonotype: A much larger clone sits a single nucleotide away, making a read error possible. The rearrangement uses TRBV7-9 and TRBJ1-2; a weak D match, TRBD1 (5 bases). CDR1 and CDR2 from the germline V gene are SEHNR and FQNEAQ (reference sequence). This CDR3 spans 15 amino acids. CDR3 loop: CASSLGGHPSYCYTF. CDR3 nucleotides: TGTGCCAGCAGCTTAGGAGGACACCCGAGCTATTGCTACACCTTC.

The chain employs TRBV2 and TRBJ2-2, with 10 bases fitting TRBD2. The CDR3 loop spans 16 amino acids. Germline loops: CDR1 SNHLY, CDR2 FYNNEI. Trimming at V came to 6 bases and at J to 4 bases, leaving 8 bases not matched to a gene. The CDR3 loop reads CASSYTSGISTGELFF. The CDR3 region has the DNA TGTGCCAGCAGCTATACTAGCGGGATAAGCACCGGGGAGCTGTTTTTT.

The CDR3 sequence is CASSQDSGNYEQYF. CDR3 sequence (DNA): TGTGCCAGCAGCCAAGATAGCGGTAACTACGAGCAGTACTTC. V is TRBV2 and J is TRBJ2-7; TRBD2 might be the D (6 bases). CDR1 and CDR2 from the germline V gene are SNHLY and FYNNEI. The CDR3 consists of 14 residues. V was trimmed by 6 bases and J by 3 bases, leaving 15 bases between them.

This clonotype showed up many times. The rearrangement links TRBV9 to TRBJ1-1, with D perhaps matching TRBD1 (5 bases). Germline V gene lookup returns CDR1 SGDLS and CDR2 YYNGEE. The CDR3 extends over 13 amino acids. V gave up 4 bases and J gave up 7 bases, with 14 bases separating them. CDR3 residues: CASSPGGADEAFF. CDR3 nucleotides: TGTGCCAGCAGCCCGGGGGGAGCCGATGAAGCTTTCTTT.